The clone carrying this T cell receptor beta chain was picked up many times. The sample comes from a study of T cells in Graves' hyperthyroidism and ophthalmopathy. Ophthalmopathy in the patients scored at least 3 on Clinical Activity Score and at least 4 on NOSPECS grade, lasting under 3 months. The PBMCs had their origin in more than 9.5 ml of fresh peripheral blood. The source material, RNA transcripts, was used to amplify TCR beta CDR3 regions. During a first-round RT-PCR of the TCR CDR3, the HTBI primer set was used. TCRdb independently ran MiXCR on the multiplex PCR reads; one entry per CDR3 protein. This table has hundreds of thousands of distinct CDR3 sequences, roughly 14% appearing once. The sample comprised blood. The origin of this receptor is a man aged 18 to 29 with Graves' ophthalmopathy.

This chain's CDR3 is CASSDPGGDRGTDTQYF. In DNA form, the CDR3 reads TGTGCCAGCAGCGACCCCGGCGGGGACAGGGGAACAGATACGCAGTATTTT. This chain connects TRBV9 to TRBJ2-3, with 10 bases matching TRBD1. Germline lookup yields CDR1 SGDLS and CDR2 YYNGEE. Unmatched junction bases numbered 10, after V lost 3 bases and J lost 3 bases. This CDR3 spans 17 amino acids.